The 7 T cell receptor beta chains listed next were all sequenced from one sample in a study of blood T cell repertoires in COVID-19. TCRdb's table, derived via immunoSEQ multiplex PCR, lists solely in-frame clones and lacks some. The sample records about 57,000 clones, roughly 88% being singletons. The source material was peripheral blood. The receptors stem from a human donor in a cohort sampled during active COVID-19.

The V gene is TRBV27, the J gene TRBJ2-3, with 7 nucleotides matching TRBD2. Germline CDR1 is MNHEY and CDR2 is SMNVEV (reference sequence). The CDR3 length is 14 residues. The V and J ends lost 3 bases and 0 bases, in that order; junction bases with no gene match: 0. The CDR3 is CASSFSGSTDTQYF. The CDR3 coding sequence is TGTGCCAGCAGTTTTAGCGGGAGCACAGATACGCAGTATTTT.

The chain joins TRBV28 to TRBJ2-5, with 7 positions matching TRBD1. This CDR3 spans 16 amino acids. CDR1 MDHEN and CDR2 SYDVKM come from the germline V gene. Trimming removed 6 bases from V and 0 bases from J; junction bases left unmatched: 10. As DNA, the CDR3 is TGTGCCAGCAGCCCCTCGGGCAGGGGGTACCAAGAGACCCAGTACTTC. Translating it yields CASSPSGRGYQETQYF.

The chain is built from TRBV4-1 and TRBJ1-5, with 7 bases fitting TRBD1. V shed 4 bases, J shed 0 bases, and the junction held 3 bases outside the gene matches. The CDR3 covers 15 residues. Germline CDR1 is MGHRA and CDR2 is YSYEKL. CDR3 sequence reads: CASSPDRNSNQPQHF. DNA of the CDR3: TGCGCCAGCAGCCCGGACAGGAATAGCAATCAGCCCCAGCATTTT.

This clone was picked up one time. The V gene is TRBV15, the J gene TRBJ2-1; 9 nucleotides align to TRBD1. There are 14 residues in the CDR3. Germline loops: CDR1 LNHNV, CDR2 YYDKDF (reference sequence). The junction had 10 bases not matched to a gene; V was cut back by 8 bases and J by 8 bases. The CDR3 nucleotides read TGTGCCACCTCCCGGGACAGGGCTCGGTATGAGCAGTTCTTC. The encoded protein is CATSRDRARYEQFF. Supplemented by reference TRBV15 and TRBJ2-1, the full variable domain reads DAMVIQNPRYQVTQFGKPVTLSCSQTLNHNVMYWYQQKSSQAPKLLFHYYDKDFNNEADTPDNFQSRRPNTSFCFLDIRSPGLGDTAMYLCATSRDRARYEQFFGPGTRLTVL.

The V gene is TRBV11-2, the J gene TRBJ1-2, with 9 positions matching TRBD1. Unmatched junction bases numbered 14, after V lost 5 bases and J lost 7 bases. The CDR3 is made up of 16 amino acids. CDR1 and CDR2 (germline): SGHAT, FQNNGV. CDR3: CASSPNPGQGRSGYTF. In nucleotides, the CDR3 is TGTGCCAGCAGCCCTAACCCGGGACAGGGTCGAAGTGGCTACACCTTC. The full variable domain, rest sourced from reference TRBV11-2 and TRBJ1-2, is EAGVAQSPRYKIIEKRQSVAFWCNPISGHATLYWYQQILGQGPKLLIQFQNNGVVDDSQLPKDRFSAERLKGVDSTLKIQPAKLEDSAVYLCASSPNPGQGRSGYTFGSGTRLTVV.

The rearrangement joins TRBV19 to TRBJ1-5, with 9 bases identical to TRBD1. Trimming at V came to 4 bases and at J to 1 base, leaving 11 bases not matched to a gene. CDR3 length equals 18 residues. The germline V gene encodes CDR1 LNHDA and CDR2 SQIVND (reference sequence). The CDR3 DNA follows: TGTGCCAGTAGTACACAGCCGGGACAGGGAGGAAGCAATCAGCCCCAGCATTTT. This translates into CASSTQPGQGGSNQPQHF.

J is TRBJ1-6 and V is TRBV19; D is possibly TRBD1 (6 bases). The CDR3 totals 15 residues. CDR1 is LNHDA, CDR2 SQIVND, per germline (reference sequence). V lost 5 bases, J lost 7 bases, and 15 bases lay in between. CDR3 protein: CASSAPGTKNSPLHF. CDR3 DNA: TGTGCCAGTAGTGCTCCCGGGACAAAAAATTCACCCCTCCACTTT.